Presented here are 2 T cell receptor beta chains from one specimen sequenced in a study of blood T cells in healthy people across ages. Through a sample-barcoded 5' primer and a J-beta primer mix, a second PCR was run for 7 to 11 cycles. TCRdb redid the calling of the 5' RACE reads with MiXCR, one entry per CDR3 protein. The sample has approximately 730,000 distinct CDR3 sequences, roughly 44% seen once. What was sequenced was blood. These receptors were obtained from a woman aged 55-69 years in good health.

The chain uses TRBV24-1 and TRBJ2-2, with TRBD2 matching 8 bases. Losses at the gene ends were 3 bases for V and 5 bases for J; bases not matched to a gene: 4. Germline V gene lookup returns CDR1 KGHDR and CDR2 SFDVKD. The CDR3 consists of 15 residues. CDR3 bases: TGTGCCACCAGTGATGCCGGGACTAGAACCGGGGAGCTGTTTTTT. This sequence encodes CATSDAGTRTGELFF.

This clonotype was seen a single time. The gene calls are TRBV5-5 and TRBJ2-7; D not certain. This CDR3 is 12 amino acids long. Germline V gene lookup returns CDR1 SGHKS and CDR2 YYEKEE (reference sequence). V lost 6 bases and J lost 7, with 14 bases in between. CDR3 sequence: CASNYDRSEQYF. The DNA for the CDR3 is TGTGCCAGCAACTACGACCGGTCTGAGCAGTACTTC. The full variable domain, with the rest looked up from reference TRBV5-5 and TRBJ2-7, is DAGVTQSPTHLIKTRGQQVTLRCSPISGHKSVSWYQQVLGQGPQFIFQYYEKEERGRGNFPDRFSARQFPNYSSELNVNALLLGDSALYLCASNYDRSEQYFGPGTRLTVT.